Listed here are 7 T cell receptor beta chains from one sample, sequenced in a study of blood T cells in healthy people across ages. Next came a second PCR, run for roughly 6 to 11 cycles, which used a sample-barcoded 5' primer along with a J-beta primer mix. MiXCR, run by TCRdb on the 5' RACE reads, gives a single entry per CDR3 protein. This table has over 950,000 distinct CDR3 sequences, 30% to 40% appearing once. The sample taken for sequencing was blood. All receptors come from a young man in good health.

The chain has TRBV6-5 and TRBJ1-2, with 7 bases identical to TRBD1. The CDR3 has 14 amino acids. Per the germline V gene, CDR1 is MNHEY and CDR2 is SVGAGI. After removal of 7 bases from V and 4 bases from J, the junction contained 9 bases not matched to a gene. This CDR3 reads CASTRTGAGYGYTF. The DNA of the CDR3 is TGTGCCAGCACCAGGACAGGTGCGGGCTATGGCTACACCTTC.

J is TRBJ2-5 and V is TRBV20-1; weak D call: TRBD1 (6 bases). Matching the DNA end better, TRBJ2-7 makes the J call doubtful. Germline-derived CDR1 and CDR2 are DFQATT and SNEGSKA (reference sequence). This CDR3 has 13 amino acids. CDR3 sequence reads: CSARDGDTYEQYF. CDR3 DNA: TGCAGTGCTAGAGATGGGGACACCTACGAGCAGTACTTC.

This clonotype has a count of ten or more. V and J are TRBV6-5 and TRBJ1-1; D is ambiguous. The germline CDR1 and CDR2 sequences are MNHEY and SVGAGI. The V gene lost 4 bases and the J gene lost 1 base, with 7 bases spanning the gap. CDR3 length: 13 amino acids. CDR3 nucleotides: TGTGCCAGCAGTTTACGGACGAACACTGAAGCTTTCTTT. The encoded protein is CASSLRTNTEAFF.

This clonotype was observed a few times. The rearrangement joins TRBV18 to TRBJ1-1; a possible D gene is TRBD1 (5 bases). Trimming stripped 6 bases from V and 1 base from J, with 9 bases between. This CDR3 region has 13 residues. CDR1 KGHSH and CDR2 LQKENI come from the germline V gene. This CDR3 is CASSRQKNTEAFF. The CDR3 DNA reads as TGTGCCAGCTCGCGACAGAAGAACACTGAAGCTTTCTTT.

The gene calls are TRBV13 and TRBJ2-3; 9 positions agree with TRBD2. The V and J ends lost 5 bases and 4 bases, in that order; junction bases with no gene match: 10. CDR1 is PRHDT and CDR2 is FYEKMQ in the germline V gene (reference sequence). This CDR3 spans 16 amino acids. The CDR3 nucleotides are TGTGCCAGCAGCCTTCCGTCCAGCGGGGGGCCAGATACGCAGTATTTT. This sequence encodes CASSLPSSGGPDTQYF.

In the case of this clonotype: Compared with germline, one end of the junction differs, possibly owing to a read error. This chain uses TRBV7-7 with TRBJ2-3; 10 bases are shared with TRBD2. Germline CDR1 is SSHAT and CDR2 is FNYEAQ (reference sequence). The CDR3 covers 17 residues. DNA of the CDR3: TGTGCTAGCAGCTTGGGACCCGGGACTAGCGCTAAAGATACGCAGTATTTT. It codes for CASSLGPGTSAKDTQYF.

This clonotype showed up many times. The rearrangement joins TRBV29-1 to TRBJ2-3, with a tentative D call TRBD1 (5 bases). The length of the CDR3 is 13 residues. CDR1 is SQVTM and CDR2 is ANQGSEA in the germline V gene. Trimming left V 7 bases short and J 1 base short, with 12 bases between. For the CDR3, the DNA is TGCAGCGGTAGACAGCGAGGCACAGATACGCAGTATTTT. As protein: CSGRQRGTDTQYF.